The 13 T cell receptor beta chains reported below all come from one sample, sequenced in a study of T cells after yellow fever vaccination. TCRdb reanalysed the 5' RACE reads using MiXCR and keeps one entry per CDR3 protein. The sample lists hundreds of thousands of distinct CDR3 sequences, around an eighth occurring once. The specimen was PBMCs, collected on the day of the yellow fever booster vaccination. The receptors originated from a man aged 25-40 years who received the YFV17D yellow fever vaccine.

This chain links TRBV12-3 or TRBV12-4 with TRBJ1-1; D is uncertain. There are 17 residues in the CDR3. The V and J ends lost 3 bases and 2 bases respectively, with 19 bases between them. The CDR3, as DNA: TGTGCCAGCAGTTTTTCTCTGAGGCTGAACGATAACACTGAAGCTTTCTTT. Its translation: CASSFSLRLNDNTEAFF.

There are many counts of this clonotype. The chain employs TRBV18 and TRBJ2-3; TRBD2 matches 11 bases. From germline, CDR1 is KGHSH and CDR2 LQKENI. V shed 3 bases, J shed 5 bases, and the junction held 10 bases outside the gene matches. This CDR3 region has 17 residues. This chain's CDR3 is CASSPSLAGGGGDTQYF. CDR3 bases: TGTGCCAGCTCACCTTCTCTAGCGGGAGGAGGTGGAGATACGCAGTATTTT.

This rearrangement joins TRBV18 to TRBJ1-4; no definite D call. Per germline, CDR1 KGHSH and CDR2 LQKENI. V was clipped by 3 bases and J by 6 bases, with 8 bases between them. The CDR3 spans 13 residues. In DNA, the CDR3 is TGTGCCAGCTCACCGGACTCCGATGAAAAACTGTTTTTT. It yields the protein CASSPDSDEKLFF.

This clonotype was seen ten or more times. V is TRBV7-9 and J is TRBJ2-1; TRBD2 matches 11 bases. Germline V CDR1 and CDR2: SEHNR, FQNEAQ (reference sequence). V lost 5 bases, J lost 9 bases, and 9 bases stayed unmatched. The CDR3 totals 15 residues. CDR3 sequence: CASSPVAGGPVEQFF. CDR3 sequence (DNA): TGTGCCAGCAGCCCCGTAGCGGGAGGGCCGGTTGAGCAGTTCTTC.

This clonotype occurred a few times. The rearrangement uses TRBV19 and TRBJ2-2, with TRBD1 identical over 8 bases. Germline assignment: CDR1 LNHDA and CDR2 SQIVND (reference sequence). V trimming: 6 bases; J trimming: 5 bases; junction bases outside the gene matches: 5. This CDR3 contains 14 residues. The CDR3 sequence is CASRLGQVTGELFF. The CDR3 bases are TGTGCCAGTAGACTGGGACAGGTGACCGGGGAGCTGTTTTTT.

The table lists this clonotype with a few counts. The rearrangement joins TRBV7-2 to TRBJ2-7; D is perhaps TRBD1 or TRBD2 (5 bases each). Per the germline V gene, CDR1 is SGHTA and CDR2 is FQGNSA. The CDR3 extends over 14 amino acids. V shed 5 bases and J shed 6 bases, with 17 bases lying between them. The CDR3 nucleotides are TGTGCCAGCAGCAGTTCGGGGCTTTTTCTCGAGCAGTACTTC. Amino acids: CASSSSGLFLEQYF.

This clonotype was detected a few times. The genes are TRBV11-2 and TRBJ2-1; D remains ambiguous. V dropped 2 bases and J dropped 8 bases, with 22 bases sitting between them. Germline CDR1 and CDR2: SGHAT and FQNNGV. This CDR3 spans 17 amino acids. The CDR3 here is CASSLQSWASSGDEQFF. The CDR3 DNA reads TGTGCCAGCAGCTTACAGTCCTGGGCCTCCTCGGGCGATGAGCAGTTCTTC.

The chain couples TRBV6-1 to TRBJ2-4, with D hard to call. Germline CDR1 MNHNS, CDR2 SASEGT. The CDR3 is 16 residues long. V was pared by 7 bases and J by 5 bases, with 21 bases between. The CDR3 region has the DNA TGTGCCAGCACCCAATCCTTCGGAGCCGTACAAAACATTCAGTACTTC. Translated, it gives CASTQSFGAVQNIQYF.

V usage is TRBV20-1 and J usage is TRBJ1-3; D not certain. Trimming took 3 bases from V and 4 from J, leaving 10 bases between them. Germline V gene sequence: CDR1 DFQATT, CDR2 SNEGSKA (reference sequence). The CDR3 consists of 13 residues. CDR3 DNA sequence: TGCAGTGCTAGTGGCGGGTCCGGAAACACCATATATTTT. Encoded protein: CSASGGSGNTIYF.

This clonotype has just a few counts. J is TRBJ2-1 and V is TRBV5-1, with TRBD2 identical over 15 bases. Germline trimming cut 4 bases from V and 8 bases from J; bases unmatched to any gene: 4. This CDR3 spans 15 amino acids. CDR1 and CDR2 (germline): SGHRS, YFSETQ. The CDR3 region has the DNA TGCGCCAGCAGCGCCGGACTAGCGGGAGGGCATGAGCAGTTCTTC. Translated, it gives CASSAGLAGGHEQFF.

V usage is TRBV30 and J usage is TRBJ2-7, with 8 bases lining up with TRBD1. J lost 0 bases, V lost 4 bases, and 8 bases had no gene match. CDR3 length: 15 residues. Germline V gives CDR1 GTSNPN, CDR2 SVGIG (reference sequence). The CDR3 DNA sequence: TGTGCCTGGACATTCCGGGACAGGCTCTCCTACGAGCAGTACTTC. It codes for CAWTFRDRLSYEQYF.

In nucleotides, the CDR3 is TGTGCCAGTAGTTCCAGGGGGTGGAATGGCTACACCTTC. The encoded protein is CASSSRGWNGYTF. This rearrangement joins TRBV19 to TRBJ1-2, with 7 positions matching TRBD1. V dropped 5 bases and J dropped 6; count of bases not matched to a gene: 6. CDR1 and CDR2 (germline): LNHDA, SQIVND (reference sequence). The CDR3 has 13 residues.

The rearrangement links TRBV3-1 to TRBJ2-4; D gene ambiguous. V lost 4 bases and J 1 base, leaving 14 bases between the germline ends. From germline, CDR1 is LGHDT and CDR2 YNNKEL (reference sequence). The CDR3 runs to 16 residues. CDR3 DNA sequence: TGTGCCAGCAGCCCCCGGAGAGTAACGGCCAAAAACATTCAGTACTTC. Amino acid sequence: CASSPRRVTAKNIQYF.